These T cell receptor beta chains were read from a single sample in a study of CD8+CD57+ T cells in acquired aplastic anemia. TCRdb re-analysed the reads in MiXCR, keeping a single row per CDR3 protein. The sample lists about 200,000 distinct CDR3 sequences, 60% to 80% seen once, with about 60% in the top ten. Sequencing was performed on sorted CD4+, CD8+, or CD8+CD57+ T cells (not recorded which) from PBMCs. These TCRs come from a human donor with aplastic anemia. Each CDR3 is given with its conserved first and last residue. Fields, in order: D gene, J gene, clone size, V gene, CDR3 DNA, CDR3 protein. The D gene is left open where the match is weak. Size tells how often a clone was seen (once, few, many) or the class of an expanded clone, and some rows leave it out.

d_gene: -
j_gene: TRBJ1-1
abundance: -
v_gene: TRBV19
CDR3nt: TGTGCCAGTAGTATGGTAAGGACAGAGAACACTGAAGCTTTCTTT
CDR3aa: CASSMVRTENTEAFF

d_gene: -
j_gene: TRBJ1-4
abundance: -
v_gene: TRBV9
CDR3nt: TGTGCCAGCAGCGTAGAGGGCAGAACTAATGAAAAACTGTTTTTT
CDR3aa: CASSVEGRTNEKLFF

d_gene: TRBD1
j_gene: TRBJ2-5
abundance: -
v_gene: TRBV7-8
CDR3nt: TGTGCCAGCAGCGAGTGGGGACAGACACAAGAGACCCAGTACTTC
CDR3aa: CASSEWGQTQETQYF

d_gene: -
j_gene: TRBJ1-6
abundance: -
v_gene: TRBV5-4
CDR3nt: TGTGCCAGCAGTGGGACCCCCGGGGATTCACCCCTCCACTTT
CDR3aa: CASSGTPGDSPLHF

d_gene: TRBD1
j_gene: TRBJ2-6
abundance: -
v_gene: TRBV15
CDR3nt: TGTGCCACCAGCAGACAACAGGGGGCGCCTGGGGCCAACGTCCTGACTTTC
CDR3aa: CATSRQQGAPGANVLTF

d_gene: TRBD1
j_gene: TRBJ1-6
abundance: -
v_gene: TRBV7-2
CDR3nt: TGTGCCAGCAGCTTGACAGGGGGCATTAATTCACCCCTCCACTTT
CDR3aa: CASSLTGGINSPLHF

d_gene: -
j_gene: TRBJ1-2
abundance: once
v_gene: TRBV20-1
CDR3nt: TGCAGTGCTGTGACCCAGAGTGGGGGCTACACCTTC
CDR3aa: CSAVTQSGGYTF

d_gene: -
j_gene: TRBJ2-3
abundance: many
v_gene: TRBV3-1
CDR3nt: TGTGCCAGCAGCCAAGGGAGCCGTACCACAGATACGCAGTATTTT
CDR3aa: CASSQGSRTTDTQYF

d_gene: -
j_gene: TRBJ2-5
abundance: -
v_gene: TRBV20-1
CDR3nt: TGCAGTGCTAGAGATCTTAGGTCAACGGGTGGGGAGACCCAGTACTTC
CDR3aa: CSARDLRSTGGETQYF

d_gene: -
j_gene: TRBJ1-1
abundance: -
v_gene: TRBV15
CDR3nt: TGTGCCACCAGCAGACAGGGGTCCGGGAGCACTGAAGCTTTCTTT
CDR3aa: CATSRQGSGSTEAFF

d_gene: TRBD1
j_gene: TRBJ1-1
abundance: -
v_gene: TRBV5-1
CDR3nt: TGTGCCAGCAGCTTAACAGGGGATTACACTGAAGCTTTCTTT
CDR3aa: CASSLTGDYTEAFF

d_gene: -
j_gene: TRBJ1-6
abundance: -
v_gene: TRBV5-1
CDR3nt: TGCGCCAGCAGCTTGGCCCTCGAAGGTTCACCCCTCCACTTT
CDR3aa: CASSLALEGSPLHF

d_gene: TRBD1
j_gene: TRBJ1-5
abundance: few
v_gene: TRBV19
CDR3nt: TGTGCCAGTAGTGCGCAGACAGGGGACAATCAGCCCCAGCATTTT
CDR3aa: CASSAQTGDNQPQHF

d_gene: -
j_gene: TRBJ2-2
abundance: few
v_gene: TRBV20-1
CDR3nt: TGCAGTGCTAGAGAGATACCTCTGGGGGATTCCGGGGAGCTGTTTTTT
CDR3aa: CSAREIPLGDSGELFF

d_gene: -
j_gene: TRBJ2-7
abundance: -
v_gene: TRBV10-1
CDR3nt: TGCGCCAGCAGTGACGACCTCTCCTACGAGCAGTACTTC
CDR3aa: CASSDDLSYEQYF

d_gene: -
j_gene: TRBJ2-2
abundance: -
v_gene: TRBV10-3
CDR3nt: TGTGCCATCAGTCAGTACAGGGACGCGAACACCGGGGAGCTGTTTTTT
CDR3aa: CAISQYRDANTGELFF

d_gene: -
j_gene: TRBJ2-6
abundance: -
v_gene: TRBV7-2
CDR3nt: TGTGCCAGCAGCTTAGTCTCCGGGACGGCTCCCTCTGGGGCCAACGTCCTGACTTTC
CDR3aa: CASSLVSGTAPSGANVLTF

d_gene: -
j_gene: TRBJ1-1
abundance: -
v_gene: TRBV7-8
CDR3nt: TGTGCCAGCAGCCCACGGGACTCGGGGCGAAGAGCTTTCTTT
CDR3aa: CASSPRDSGRRAFF

d_gene: TRBD1
j_gene: TRBJ2-1
abundance: -
v_gene: TRBV5-1
CDR3nt: TGCGCCAGCAGCCAATTTTCAGGGGGTAAATGGTACAATGAGCAGTTCTTC
CDR3aa: CASSQFSGGKWYNEQFF

d_gene: -
j_gene: TRBJ2-7
abundance: many
v_gene: TRBV7-9
CDR3nt: TGTGCCAGCAGCTTATCGGACGGTAGCTCCTACGAGCAGTACTTC
CDR3aa: CASSLSDGSSYEQYF

d_gene: -
j_gene: TRBJ2-7
abundance: -
v_gene: TRBV7-2
CDR3nt: TGTGCCAGCAGCCCCTTGCTGACGGGTGCCTACGAGCAGTACTTC
CDR3aa: CASSPLLTGAYEQYF

d_gene: TRBD1
j_gene: TRBJ2-7
abundance: -
v_gene: TRBV10-3
CDR3nt: TGTGCCGTCACCCGGGACAGGGGCGACGAGCAGTACTTC
CDR3aa: CAVTRDRGDEQYF